The rows below give T cell receptor beta chains drawn from one sample of a study of blood T cell repertoires in COVID-19. Only in-frame clones appear in the TCRdb table, and some are missing; sequencing was by immunoSEQ multiplex PCR. The repertoire holds 240,000 or so clones, with approximately 84% as singletons. The specimen sequenced was PBMCs or T cells enriched from blood (not recorded which). These TCRs come from a woman between 40 and 55 years old with acute COVID-19. Each CDR3 is given with its conserved first and last residue. Each record gives: J gene, clone size, CDR3 length, V gene, D gene, CDR3 protein, CDR3 DNA. The D gene is left open where the match is weak. Clone size is stated in some rows and not others, as once, few, many or a class when expanded.

j_call: TRBJ2-7; clone_size: -; cdr3_length: 16; v_call: TRBV3-1/TRBV3-2; d_call: TRBD2; cdr3_aa: CASSLSGEGIGYEQYF; cdr3_nt: TGTGCCAGCAGCCTAAGCGGGGAGGGGATAGGCTACGAGCAGTACTTC
j_call: TRBJ1-5; clone_size: -; cdr3_length: 17; v_call: TRBV19; d_call: -; cdr3_aa: CASNPDVLMRGNQPQHF; cdr3_nt: TGTGCCAGTAACCCCGACGTCCTGATGCGGGGCAATCAGCCCCAGCATTTT
j_call: TRBJ2-2; clone_size: -; cdr3_length: 17; v_call: TRBV19; d_call: TRBD1; cdr3_aa: CASTSGTGNRRTGELFF; cdr3_nt: TGTGCCAGTACCTCCGGGACAGGGAATCGTCGGACCGGGGAGCTGTTTTTT
j_call: TRBJ1-5; clone_size: -; cdr3_length: 13; v_call: TRBV6-1; d_call: -; cdr3_aa: CASSETGGGPQHF; cdr3_nt: TGTGCCAGCAGTGAAACGGGGGGCGGGCCCCAGCATTTT
j_call: TRBJ2-4; clone_size: -; cdr3_length: 13; v_call: TRBV3-1/TRBV3-2; d_call: -; cdr3_aa: CASSEGGLNIQYF; cdr3_nt: TGTGCCAGCAGCGAAGGGGGGCTAAACATTCAGTACTTC
j_call: TRBJ2-5; clone_size: -; cdr3_length: 17; v_call: TRBV18; d_call: -; cdr3_aa: CASSPPAPGTSIKTQYF; cdr3_nt: TGTGCCAGCTCACCACCGGCACCCGGCACTAGTATAAAGACCCAGTACTTC
j_call: TRBJ2-7; clone_size: -; cdr3_length: 15; v_call: TRBV5-6; d_call: TRBD1; cdr3_aa: CASSSRDRASYEQYF; cdr3_nt: TGTGCCAGCAGCTCCCGGGACAGGGCCTCCTACGAGCAGTACTTC
j_call: TRBJ2-7; clone_size: -; cdr3_length: 15; v_call: TRBV9; d_call: -; cdr3_aa: CASSVAGREVDEQYF; cdr3_nt: TGTGCCAGCAGCGTAGCGGGCAGGGAAGTGGACGAGCAGTACTTC
j_call: TRBJ1-2; clone_size: -; cdr3_length: 15; v_call: TRBV7-9; d_call: TRBD1; cdr3_aa: CASSRPGTGDYGYTF; cdr3_nt: TGTGCCAGCAGCCGTCCCGGGACAGGGGACTATGGCTACACCTTC
j_call: TRBJ1-3; clone_size: once; cdr3_length: 15; v_call: TRBV25-1; d_call: -; cdr3_aa: CASSEYRTPGNTIYF; cdr3_nt: TGTGCCAGCAGTGAATATAGGACACCCGGAAACACCATATATTTT
j_call: TRBJ2-2; clone_size: -; cdr3_length: 17; v_call: TRBV10-3; d_call: -; cdr3_aa: CAIRLAVAPANTGELFF; cdr3_nt: TGTGCCATCAGGCTCGCAGTGGCTCCAGCGAACACCGGGGAGCTGTTTTTT
j_call: TRBJ2-1; clone_size: -; cdr3_length: 15; v_call: TRBV6-5; d_call: -; cdr3_aa: CASRPPLGSYNEQFF; cdr3_nt: TGTGCCAGCAGACCCCCTTTAGGGAGCTACAATGAGCAGTTCTTC
j_call: TRBJ1-4; clone_size: -; cdr3_length: 15; v_call: TRBV19; d_call: -; cdr3_aa: CASSIGQTENEKLFF; cdr3_nt: TGTGCCAGTAGTATAGGACAGACGGAGAATGAAAAACTGTTTTTT
j_call: TRBJ2-7; clone_size: -; cdr3_length: 12; v_call: TRBV25-1; d_call: -; cdr3_aa: CASSEYQREQYF; cdr3_nt: TGTGCCAGCAGTGAATATCAGCGTGAGCAGTACTTC
j_call: TRBJ2-3; clone_size: -; cdr3_length: 12; v_call: TRBV29-1; d_call: TRBD2; cdr3_aa: CSETSGSDTQYF; cdr3_nt: TGCAGCGAGACTAGCGGGAGTGATACGCAGTATTTT
j_call: TRBJ2-3; clone_size: -; cdr3_length: 16; v_call: TRBV4-1; d_call: -; cdr3_aa: CASSRSIPTSTDTQYF; cdr3_nt: TGCGCCAGCAGCCGCTCGATCCCGACTAGCACAGATACGCAGTATTTT
j_call: TRBJ1-2; clone_size: -; cdr3_length: 13; v_call: TRBV20-1; d_call: TRBD1; cdr3_aa: CSASSGGNYGYTF; cdr3_nt: TGCAGTGCTAGTTCAGGGGGGAACTATGGCTACACCTTC
j_call: TRBJ2-1; clone_size: -; cdr3_length: 18; v_call: TRBV3-1/TRBV3-2; d_call: TRBD2; cdr3_aa: CASSQERGGRGNYNEQFF; cdr3_nt: TGTGCCAGCAGCCAAGAGCGGGGCGGGAGGGGGAACTACAATGAGCAGTTCTTC
j_call: TRBJ1-2; clone_size: few; cdr3_length: 16; v_call: TRBV7-9; d_call: -; cdr3_aa: CASSLLDSGAPYGYTF; cdr3_nt: TGTGCCAGCAGCTTACTCGATTCAGGTGCCCCCTATGGCTACACCTTC
j_call: TRBJ1-1; clone_size: -; cdr3_length: 15; v_call: TRBV27; d_call: -; cdr3_aa: CASSPYWGGRTEAFF; cdr3_nt: TGTGCCAGCAGTCCCTACTGGGGGGGCAGGACTGAAGCTTTCTTT
j_call: TRBJ2-7; clone_size: -; cdr3_length: 13; v_call: TRBV2; d_call: TRBD2; cdr3_aa: CASHQAGEYEQYF; cdr3_nt: TGTGCCAGCCACCAGGCGGGAGAATACGAGCAGTACTTC
j_call: TRBJ2-7; clone_size: -; cdr3_length: 12; v_call: TRBV27; d_call: -; cdr3_aa: CASSLHRDEQYF; cdr3_nt: TGTGCCAGCAGTTTGCACAGGGACGAGCAGTACTTC
j_call: TRBJ2-7; clone_size: few; cdr3_length: 19; v_call: TRBV6-2/TRBV6-3; d_call: -; cdr3_aa: CASSYSIATWPGKPYEQYF; cdr3_nt: TGTGCCAGCAGTTACTCGATTGCGACATGGCCAGGTAAACCCTACGAGCAGTACTTC
j_call: TRBJ2-3; clone_size: -; cdr3_length: 17; v_call: TRBV3-1/TRBV3-2; d_call: TRBD1; cdr3_aa: CASSQSRWDRSTDTQYF; cdr3_nt: TGTGCCAGCAGCCAAAGTCGGTGGGACAGAAGCACAGATACGCAGTATTTT
j_call: TRBJ2-2; clone_size: -; cdr3_length: 14; v_call: TRBV6-1; d_call: -; cdr3_aa: CASSETGYTGELFF; cdr3_nt: TGTGCCAGCAGTGAAACCGGTTACACCGGGGAGCTGTTTTTT
j_call: TRBJ1-2; clone_size: -; cdr3_length: 13; v_call: TRBV6-1; d_call: -; cdr3_aa: CASSELQSYGYTF; cdr3_nt: TGTGCCAGCAGTGAGTTACAGTCCTATGGCTACACCTTC
j_call: TRBJ2-7; clone_size: few; cdr3_length: 13; v_call: TRBV25-1; d_call: -; cdr3_aa: CASSESTAYEQYF; cdr3_nt: TGTGCCAGCAGTGAATCTACAGCCTACGAGCAGTACTTC
j_call: TRBJ1-1; clone_size: -; cdr3_length: 16; v_call: TRBV9; d_call: TRBD1; cdr3_aa: CASSVDEGARYTEAFF; cdr3_nt: TGTGCCAGCAGCGTAGACGAGGGGGCGCGGTACACTGAAGCTTTCTTT
j_call: TRBJ1-1; clone_size: once; cdr3_length: 13; v_call: TRBV2; d_call: -; cdr3_aa: CASSESRGGEAFF; cdr3_nt: TGTGCCAGCAGTGAAAGTAGGGGGGGGGAAGCTTTCTTT
j_call: TRBJ2-1; clone_size: -; cdr3_length: 16; v_call: TRBV24-1; d_call: TRBD2; cdr3_aa: CATSDLSGGSNNEQFF; cdr3_nt: TGTGCCACCAGTGATTTGTCGGGAGGGTCGAACAATGAGCAGTTCTTC
j_call: TRBJ1-2; clone_size: once; cdr3_length: 16; v_call: TRBV7-9; d_call: TRBD1; cdr3_aa: CASSGGSGTGGSGYTF; cdr3_nt: TGTGCCAGCAGCGGAGGTTCTGGGACAGGGGGCTCCGGCTACACCTTC
j_call: TRBJ2-7; clone_size: -; cdr3_length: 14; v_call: TRBV11-2; d_call: -; cdr3_aa: CASSKSGETYEQYF; cdr3_nt: TGTGCCAGCAGCAAATCGGGTGAGACCTACGAGCAGTACTTC
j_call: TRBJ1-6; clone_size: -; cdr3_length: 13; v_call: TRBV15; d_call: -; cdr3_aa: CATSSLLNSPLHF; cdr3_nt: TGTGCCACCAGCAGCCTCTTGAATTCACCCCTCCACTTT
j_call: TRBJ1-1; clone_size: -; cdr3_length: 12; v_call: TRBV10-2; d_call: -; cdr3_aa: CASSHDWTEAFF; cdr3_nt: TGCGCCAGCAGCCACGACTGGACTGAAGCTTTCTTT
j_call: TRBJ2-5; clone_size: -; cdr3_length: 16; v_call: TRBV3-1/TRBV3-2; d_call: TRBD2; cdr3_aa: CASSQGTSGTPGAVHF; cdr3_nt: TGTGCCAGCAGCCAAGGGACTAGCGGGACACCGGGGGCGGTGCACTTC
j_call: TRBJ1-2; clone_size: -; cdr3_length: 14; v_call: TRBV6-5; d_call: TRBD1; cdr3_aa: CATPGQGLDYGYTF; cdr3_nt: TGTGCCACCCCGGGACAGGGTCTCGATTATGGCTACACCTTC
j_call: TRBJ2-5; clone_size: -; cdr3_length: 15; v_call: TRBV15; d_call: TRBD1; cdr3_aa: CATSRAGQGGETQYF; cdr3_nt: TGTGCCACCAGCAGAGCAGGACAGGGAGGCGAGACCCAGTACTTC
j_call: TRBJ2-1; clone_size: -; cdr3_length: 17; v_call: TRBV3-1/TRBV3-2; d_call: TRBD2; cdr3_aa: CASSQGTSPNGYNEQFF; cdr3_nt: TGTGCCAGCAGCCAAGGGACTAGCCCGAATGGGTACAATGAGCAGTTCTTC
j_call: TRBJ2-1; clone_size: -; cdr3_length: 16; v_call: TRBV13; d_call: TRBD2; cdr3_aa: CASRTPSGSIHNEQFF; cdr3_nt: TGTGCCAGCAGAACACCTAGCGGGAGTATCCACAATGAGCAGTTCTTC
j_call: TRBJ1-6; clone_size: -; cdr3_length: 15; v_call: TRBV7-8; d_call: -; cdr3_aa: CASSLAVGANSPLHF; cdr3_nt: TGTGCCAGCAGCTTAGCGGTGGGAGCCAATTCACCCCTCCACTTT
j_call: TRBJ1-2; clone_size: -; cdr3_length: 11; v_call: TRBV29-1; d_call: TRBD1; cdr3_aa: CSVGTGNSYTF; cdr3_nt: TGCAGCGTTGGGACAGGGAATTCCTACACCTTC
j_call: TRBJ1-3; clone_size: -; cdr3_length: 17; v_call: TRBV19; d_call: TRBD1; cdr3_aa: CASSSWGQGFSGNTIYF; cdr3_nt: TGTGCCAGTAGTAGCTGGGGACAGGGTTTCTCTGGAAACACCATATATTTT
j_call: TRBJ1-1; clone_size: -; cdr3_length: 12; v_call: TRBV29-1; d_call: -; cdr3_aa: CSVFGWNTEAFF; cdr3_nt: TGCAGCGTTTTCGGTTGGAACACTGAAGCTTTCTTT
j_call: TRBJ1-4; clone_size: once; cdr3_length: 16; v_call: TRBV3-1/TRBV3-2; d_call: TRBD1; cdr3_aa: CASSQPQGGTNEKLFF; cdr3_nt: TGTGCCAGCAGCCAACCCCAGGGGGGCACTAATGAAAAACTGTTTTTT
j_call: TRBJ1-2; clone_size: -; cdr3_length: 14; v_call: TRBV13; d_call: -; cdr3_aa: CASSSSGRQYGYTF; cdr3_nt: TGTGCCAGCAGCTCAAGCGGACGGCAATATGGCTACACCTTC
j_call: TRBJ1-3; clone_size: -; cdr3_length: 11; v_call: TRBV7-9; d_call: -; cdr3_aa: CASSNGYTIYF; cdr3_nt: TGTGCCAGCAGCAACGGGTACACCATATATTTT
j_call: TRBJ2-2; clone_size: many; cdr3_length: 14; v_call: TRBV3-1/TRBV3-2; d_call: TRBD2; cdr3_aa: CASSQAGGPGELFF; cdr3_nt: TGTGCCAGCAGCCAAGCGGGAGGCCCCGGGGAGCTGTTTTTT
j_call: TRBJ1-5; clone_size: -; cdr3_length: 16; v_call: TRBV12-5; d_call: TRBD1; cdr3_aa: CASVSDRTGAHQPQHF; cdr3_nt: TGTGCTAGTGTTTCTGACCGGACAGGGGCGCATCAGCCCCAGCATTTT
j_call: TRBJ1-2; clone_size: -; cdr3_length: 14; v_call: TRBV16; d_call: -; cdr3_aa: CASSLRTARYGYTF; cdr3_nt: TGTGCCAGCAGCTTACGGACAGCGCGCTATGGCTACACCTTC
j_call: TRBJ2-2; clone_size: -; cdr3_length: 15; v_call: TRBV7-3; d_call: TRBD1; cdr3_aa: CASSLKGANTGELFF; cdr3_nt: TGTGCCAGCAGCTTAAAGGGGGCCAACACCGGGGAGCTGTTTTTT
j_call: TRBJ1-5; clone_size: -; cdr3_length: 14; v_call: TRBV19; d_call: -; cdr3_aa: CASSILAGRQPQHF; cdr3_nt: TGTGCCAGTAGTATTCTGGCGGGAAGGCAGCCCCAGCATTTT
j_call: TRBJ2-1; clone_size: few; cdr3_length: 14; v_call: TRBV30; d_call: TRBD2; cdr3_aa: CAHARLANYNEQFF; cdr3_nt: TGTGCGCACGCCAGACTAGCGAATTACAATGAGCAGTTCTTC
j_call: TRBJ1-2; clone_size: -; cdr3_length: 13; v_call: TRBV12-3/TRBV12-4; d_call: -; cdr3_aa: CASSPGQSYGYTF; cdr3_nt: TGTGCCAGCAGTCCCGGACAAAGCTATGGCTACACCTTC
j_call: TRBJ2-7; clone_size: -; cdr3_length: 12; v_call: TRBV7-9; d_call: -; cdr3_aa: CASGTPSYEQYF; cdr3_nt: TGTGCCAGTGGTACACCCTCCTACGAGCAGTACTTC
j_call: TRBJ1-1; clone_size: -; cdr3_length: 12; v_call: TRBV2; d_call: -; cdr3_aa: CASTQGLAEAFF; cdr3_nt: TGTGCCAGCACCCAGGGCCTGGCTGAAGCTTTCTTT